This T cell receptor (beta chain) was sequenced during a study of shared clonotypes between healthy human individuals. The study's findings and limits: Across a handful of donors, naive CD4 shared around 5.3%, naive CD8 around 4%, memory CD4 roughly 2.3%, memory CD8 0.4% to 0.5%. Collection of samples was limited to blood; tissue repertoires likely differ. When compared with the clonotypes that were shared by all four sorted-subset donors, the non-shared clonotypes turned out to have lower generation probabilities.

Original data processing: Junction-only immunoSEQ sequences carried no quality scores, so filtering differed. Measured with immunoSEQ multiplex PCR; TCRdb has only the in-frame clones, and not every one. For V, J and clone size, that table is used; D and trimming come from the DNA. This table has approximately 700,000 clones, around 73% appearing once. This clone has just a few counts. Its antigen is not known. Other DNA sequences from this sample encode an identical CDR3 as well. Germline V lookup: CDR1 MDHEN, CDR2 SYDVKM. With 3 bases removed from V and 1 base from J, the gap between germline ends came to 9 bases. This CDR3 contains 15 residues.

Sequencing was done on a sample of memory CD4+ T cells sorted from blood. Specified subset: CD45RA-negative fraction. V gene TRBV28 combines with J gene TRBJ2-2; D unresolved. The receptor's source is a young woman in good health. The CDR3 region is CASSFETGNTGELFF. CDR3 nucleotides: TGTGCCAGCAGTTTCGAGACGGGGAACACCGGGGAGCTGTTTTTT.